The following is a TCR beta chain sequence with its context. The sample comes from a study of blood T cell repertoires in COVID-19. Study at large: T cells, B-cell-depleted T cells, or PBMCs supplied cDNA or gDNA.

The junction had 9 bases not matched to a gene; V was cut back by 3 bases and J by 7 bases. The CDR3 is 15 amino acids. CDR1 SGHTS and CDR2 YDEGEE come from the germline V gene. Sequencing was performed with immunoSEQ multiplex PCR; in TCRdb, only in-frame clones are kept and a portion is missing. The repertoire holds about 210,000 clones, with approximately 82% as singletons. This clonotype was sampled from a middle-aged woman with acute or convalescent COVID-19. The source material was peripheral blood. J is TRBJ2-7 and V is TRBV5-8; 11 bases are a match to TRBD2. The CDR3, as DNA: TGTGCCAGCAGCTCTATAGCGGGAGGGCCGGGAGAGCAGTACTTC. It encodes CASSSIAGGPGEQYF.